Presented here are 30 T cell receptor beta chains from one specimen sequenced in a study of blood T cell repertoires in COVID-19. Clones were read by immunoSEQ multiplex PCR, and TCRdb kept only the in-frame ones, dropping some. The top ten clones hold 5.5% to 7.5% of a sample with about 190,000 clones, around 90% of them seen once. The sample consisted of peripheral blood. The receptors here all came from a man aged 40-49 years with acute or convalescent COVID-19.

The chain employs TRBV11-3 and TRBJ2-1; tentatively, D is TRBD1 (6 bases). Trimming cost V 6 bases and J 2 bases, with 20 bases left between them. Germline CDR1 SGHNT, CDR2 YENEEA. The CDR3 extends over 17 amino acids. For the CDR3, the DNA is TGTGCCAGCAGGCCCATTTTCTACAGGGCCCCCTACAATGAGCAGTTCTTC. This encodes CASRPIFYRAPYNEQFF.

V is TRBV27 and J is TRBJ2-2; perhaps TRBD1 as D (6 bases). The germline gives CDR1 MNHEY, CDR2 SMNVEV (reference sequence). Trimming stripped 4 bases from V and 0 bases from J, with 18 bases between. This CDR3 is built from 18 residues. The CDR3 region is CASSSTAPGAPNTGELFF. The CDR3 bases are TGTGCCAGCAGTTCCACCGCTCCAGGGGCCCCGAACACCGGGGAGCTGTTTTTT.

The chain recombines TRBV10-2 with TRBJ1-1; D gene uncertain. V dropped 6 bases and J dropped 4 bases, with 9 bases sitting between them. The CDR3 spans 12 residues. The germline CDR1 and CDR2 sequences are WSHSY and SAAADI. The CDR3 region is CASSETVTEAFF. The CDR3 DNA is TGCGCCAGCAGCGAGACGGTCACTGAAGCTTTCTTT.

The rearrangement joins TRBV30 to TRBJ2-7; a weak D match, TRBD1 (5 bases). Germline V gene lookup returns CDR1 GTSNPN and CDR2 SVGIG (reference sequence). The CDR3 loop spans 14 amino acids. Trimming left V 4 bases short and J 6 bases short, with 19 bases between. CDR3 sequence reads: CAWTTFSGSPEQYF. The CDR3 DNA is TGTGCCTGGACCACCTTCTCAGGGTCACCCGAGCAGTACTTC.

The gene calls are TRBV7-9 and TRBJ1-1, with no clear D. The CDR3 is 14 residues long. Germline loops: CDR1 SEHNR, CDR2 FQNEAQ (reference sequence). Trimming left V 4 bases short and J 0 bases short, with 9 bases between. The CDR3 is CASSSVAMNTEAFF. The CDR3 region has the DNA TGTGCCAGCAGCTCAGTTGCCATGAACACTGAAGCTTTCTTT.

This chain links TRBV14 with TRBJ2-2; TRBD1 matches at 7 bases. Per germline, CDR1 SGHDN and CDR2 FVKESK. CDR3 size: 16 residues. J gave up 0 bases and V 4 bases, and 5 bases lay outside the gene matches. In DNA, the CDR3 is TGTGCCAGCAGCCGGGGGACAGTCGCGAACACCGGGGAGCTGTTTTTT. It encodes CASSRGTVANTGELFF.

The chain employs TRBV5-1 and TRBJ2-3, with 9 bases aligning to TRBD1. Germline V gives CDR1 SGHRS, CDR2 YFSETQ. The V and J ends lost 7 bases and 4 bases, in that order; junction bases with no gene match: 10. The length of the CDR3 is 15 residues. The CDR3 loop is CASLEPGQGPDTQYF. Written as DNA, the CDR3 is TGCGCCAGCCTTGAACCGGGACAGGGCCCAGATACGCAGTATTTT.

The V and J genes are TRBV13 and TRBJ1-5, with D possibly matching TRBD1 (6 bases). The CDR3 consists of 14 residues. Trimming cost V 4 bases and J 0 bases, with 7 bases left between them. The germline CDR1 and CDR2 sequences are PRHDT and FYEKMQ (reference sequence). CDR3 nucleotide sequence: TGTGCCAGCAGCTCACAGGGTAGCAATCAGCCCCAGCATTTT. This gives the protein CASSSQGSNQPQHF.

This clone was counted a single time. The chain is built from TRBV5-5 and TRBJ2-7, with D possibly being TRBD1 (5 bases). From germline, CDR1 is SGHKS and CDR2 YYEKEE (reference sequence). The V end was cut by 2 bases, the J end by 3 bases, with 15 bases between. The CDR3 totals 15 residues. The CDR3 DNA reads TGTGCCAGCAGCTTCGACAGACCTGGGATCTACGAGCAGTACTTC. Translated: CASSFDRPGIYEQYF.

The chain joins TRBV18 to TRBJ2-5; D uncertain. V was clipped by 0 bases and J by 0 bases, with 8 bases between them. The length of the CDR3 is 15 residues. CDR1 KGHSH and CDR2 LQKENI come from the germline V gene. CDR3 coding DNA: TGTGCCAGCTCACCACCGCTCTACGACCAAGAGACCCAGTACTTC. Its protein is CASSPPLYDQETQYF.

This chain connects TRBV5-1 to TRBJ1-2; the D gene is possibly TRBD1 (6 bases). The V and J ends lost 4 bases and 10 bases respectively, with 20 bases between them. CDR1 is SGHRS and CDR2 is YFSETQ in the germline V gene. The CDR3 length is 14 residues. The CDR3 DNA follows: TGCGCCAGCAGCCTAACGGACAGCCCCGGGGCCTACACCTTC. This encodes CASSLTDSPGAYTF.

Here the CDR3 reads CASTFQGIAYGYTF. The CDR3 nucleotides are TGTGCCAGCACCTTCCAGGGGATAGCCTATGGCTACACCTTC. The chain couples TRBV19 to TRBJ1-2; D possibly corresponds to TRBD1 (6 bases). V dropped 9 bases and J dropped 4 bases, with 18 bases sitting between them. The length of the CDR3 is 14 residues. Germline CDR1 and CDR2: LNHDA and SQIVND (reference sequence).

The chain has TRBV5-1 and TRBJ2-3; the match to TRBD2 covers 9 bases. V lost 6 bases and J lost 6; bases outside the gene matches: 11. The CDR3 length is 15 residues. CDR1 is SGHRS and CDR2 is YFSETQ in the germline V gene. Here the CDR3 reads CASIGSGGPGDTQYF. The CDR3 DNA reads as TGCGCCAGCATAGGTAGCGGGGGCCCCGGGGATACGCAGTATTTT.

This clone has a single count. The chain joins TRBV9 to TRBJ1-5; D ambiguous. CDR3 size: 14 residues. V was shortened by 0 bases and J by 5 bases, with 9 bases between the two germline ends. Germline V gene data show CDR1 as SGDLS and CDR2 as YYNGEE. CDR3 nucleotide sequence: TGTGCCAGCAGCGTAGTATTTCCCGATCAGCCCCAGCATTTT. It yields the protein CASSVVFPDQPQHF. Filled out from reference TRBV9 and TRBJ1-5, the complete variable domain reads DSGVTQTPKHLITATGQRVTLRCSPRSGDLSVYWYQQSLDQGLQFLIQYYNGEERAKGNILERFSAQQFPDLHSELNLSSLELGDSALYFCASSVVFPDQPQHFGDGTRLSIL.

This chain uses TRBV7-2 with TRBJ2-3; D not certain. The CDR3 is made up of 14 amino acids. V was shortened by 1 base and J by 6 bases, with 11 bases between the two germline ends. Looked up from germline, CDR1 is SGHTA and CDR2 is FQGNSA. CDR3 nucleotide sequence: TGTGCCAGCAGCTTAGATTCGCCCGGGGATACGCAGTATTTT. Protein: CASSLDSPGDTQYF. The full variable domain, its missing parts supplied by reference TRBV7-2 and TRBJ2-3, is GAGVSQSPSNKVTEKGKDVELRCDPISGHTALYWYRQSLGQGLEFLIYFQGNSAPDKSGLPSDRFSAERTGGSVSTLTIQRTQQEDSAVYLCASSLDSPGDTQYFGPGTRLTVL.

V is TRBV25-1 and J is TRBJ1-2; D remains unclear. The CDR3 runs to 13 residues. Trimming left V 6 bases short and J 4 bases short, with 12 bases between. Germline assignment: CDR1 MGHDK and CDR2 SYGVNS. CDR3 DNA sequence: TGTGCCAGCAGCTACGGGATTCCCTATGGCTACACCTTC. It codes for CASSYGIPYGYTF.

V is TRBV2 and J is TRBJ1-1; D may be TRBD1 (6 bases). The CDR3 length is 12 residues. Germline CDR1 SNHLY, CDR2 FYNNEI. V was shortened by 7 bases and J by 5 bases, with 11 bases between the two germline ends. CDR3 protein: CASTPQGTEAFF. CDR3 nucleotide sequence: TGTGCCAGCACACCCCAGGGGACTGAAGCTTTCTTT.

This CDR3 is CATSNSYYGYTF. CDR3 DNA: TGTGCCACCAGCAACAGTTACTATGGCTACACCTTC. The rearrangement joins TRBV15 to TRBJ1-2; D gene ambiguous. The germline CDR1 and CDR2 sequences are LNHNV and YYDKDF (reference sequence). V gave up 4 bases and J gave up 3 bases, with 6 bases separating them. The CDR3 is 12 amino acids.

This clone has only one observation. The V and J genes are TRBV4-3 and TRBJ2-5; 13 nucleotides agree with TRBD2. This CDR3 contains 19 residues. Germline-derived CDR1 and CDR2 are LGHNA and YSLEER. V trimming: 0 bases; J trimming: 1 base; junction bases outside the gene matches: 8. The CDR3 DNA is TGCGCCAGCAGCCAAGACGGGGGATGGACTAGCGGGGGCCAAGAGACCCAGTACTTC. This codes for CASSQDGGWTSGGQETQYF.

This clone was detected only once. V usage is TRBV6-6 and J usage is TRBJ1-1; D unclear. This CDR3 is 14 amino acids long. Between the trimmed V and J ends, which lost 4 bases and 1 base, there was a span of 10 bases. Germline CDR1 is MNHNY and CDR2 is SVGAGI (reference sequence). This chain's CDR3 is CASSSGRGNTEAFF. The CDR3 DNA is TGTGCCAGCAGTTCTGGACGGGGGAACACTGAAGCTTTCTTT.

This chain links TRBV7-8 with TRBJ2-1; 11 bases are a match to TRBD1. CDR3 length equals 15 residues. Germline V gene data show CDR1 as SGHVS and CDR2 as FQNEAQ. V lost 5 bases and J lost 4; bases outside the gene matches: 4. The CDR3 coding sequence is TGTGCCAGCAGCACCTGGGACAGGGGGTACAATGAGCAGTTCTTC. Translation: CASSTWDRGYNEQFF.

The CDR3 DNA is TGTGCCAGCAGCCCTGAGCGGGGCCGATGGGGAAACACCATATATTTT. Translating gives CASSPERGRWGNTIYF. This chain uses TRBV14 with TRBJ1-3, with D perhaps matching TRBD1 (5 bases). Trimming shortened V by 4 bases and J by 4 bases, and 17 bases separated the two germline ends. The CDR3 spans 16 residues. Germline V lookup: CDR1 SGHDN, CDR2 FVKESK.

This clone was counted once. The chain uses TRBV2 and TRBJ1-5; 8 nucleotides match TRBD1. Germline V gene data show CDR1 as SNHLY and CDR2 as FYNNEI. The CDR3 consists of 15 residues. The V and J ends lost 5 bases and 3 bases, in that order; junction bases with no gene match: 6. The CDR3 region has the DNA TGTGCCAGCAGTCGACAGGGGATAGACAATCAGCCCCAGCATTTT. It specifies CASSRQGIDNQPQHF.

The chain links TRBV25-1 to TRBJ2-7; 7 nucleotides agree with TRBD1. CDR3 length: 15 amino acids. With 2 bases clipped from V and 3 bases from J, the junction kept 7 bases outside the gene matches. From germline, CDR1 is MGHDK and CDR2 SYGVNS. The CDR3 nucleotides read TGTGCCAGCAGTGAACGGACAGGTGAAGTCTACGAGCAGTACTTC. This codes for CASSERTGEVYEQYF.

CDR3 amino acids: CASSSLWGGNIQYF. CDR3 DNA: TGTGCCAGCAGCTCCCTCTGGGGGGGAAACATTCAGTACTTC. V usage is TRBV5-4 and J usage is TRBJ2-4; 7 bases match TRBD2. Trimming cost V 3 bases and J 6 bases; bases outside gene matches: 6. CDR3 length: 14 amino acids. Germline V gene data show CDR1 as SGHNT and CDR2 as YYREEE (reference sequence).

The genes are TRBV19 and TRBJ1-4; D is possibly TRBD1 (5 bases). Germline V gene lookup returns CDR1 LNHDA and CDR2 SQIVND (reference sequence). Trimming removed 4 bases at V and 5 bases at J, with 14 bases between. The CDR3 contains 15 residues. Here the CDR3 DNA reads TGTGCCAGTAGTACCGTTTCACGGGGGAATGAAAAACTGTTTTTT. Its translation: CASSTVSRGNEKLFF.

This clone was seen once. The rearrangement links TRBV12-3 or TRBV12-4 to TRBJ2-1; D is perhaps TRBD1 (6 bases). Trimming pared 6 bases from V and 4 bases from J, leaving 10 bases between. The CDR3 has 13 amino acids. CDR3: CASRSRGYNEQFF. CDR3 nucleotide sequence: TGTGCCAGCAGGTCCAGGGGATACAATGAGCAGTTCTTC.

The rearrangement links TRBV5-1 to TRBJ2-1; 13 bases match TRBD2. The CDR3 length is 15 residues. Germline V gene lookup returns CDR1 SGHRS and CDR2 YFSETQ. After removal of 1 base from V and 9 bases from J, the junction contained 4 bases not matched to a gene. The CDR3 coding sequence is TGCGCCAGCAGCTTGACTAGCGGGGGGGCGACTGAGCAGTTCTTC. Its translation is CASSLTSGGATEQFF.

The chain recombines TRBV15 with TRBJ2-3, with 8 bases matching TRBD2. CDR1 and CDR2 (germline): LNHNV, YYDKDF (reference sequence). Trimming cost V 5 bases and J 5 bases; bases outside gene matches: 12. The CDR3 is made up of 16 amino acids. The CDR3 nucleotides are TGTGCCACCAGCGTTCAACGGGGGGGGCCTGGAGATACGCAGTATTTT. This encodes CATSVQRGGPGDTQYF.

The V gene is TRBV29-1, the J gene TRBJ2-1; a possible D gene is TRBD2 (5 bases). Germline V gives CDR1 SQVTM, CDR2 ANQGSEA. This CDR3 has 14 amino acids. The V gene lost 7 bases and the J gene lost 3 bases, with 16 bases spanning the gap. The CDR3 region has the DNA TGCAGCGCCGCCCGGCCGGGGAGCTACAATGAGCAGTTCTTC. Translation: CSAARPGSYNEQFF.